This T cell receptor beta chain appears in the sequencing data of a study of CD8+ T cells in alopecia areata. Overall study: Those patients who were treated received oral tofacitinib, which was given at 5 to 10 mg twice daily for moderate-to-severe alopecia areata. Study outcomes and limitations: Clarity of TCR sharing across patients fell short of that in mice, possibly HLA-related.

As regards this clone: Its specificity is not known.

Treatment specified: oral pan-JAK inhibitor, 5-10 mg twice daily. Individuals with alopecia areata gave both lesional scalp punch biopsies and peripheral blood for collection. Sorting separated CD4+ and CD8+ T cells out of PBMCs. The CDR3 is 13 amino acids. Germline CDR1 and CDR2: MGHRA and YSYEKL. V lost 4 bases, J lost 3 bases, and 10 bases lay in between. RNA extraction and reverse transcription yielded cDNA as sequencing template. Clones were read by immunoSEQ multiplex PCR, and TCRdb kept only the in-frame ones, dropping some. The data hold some 180,000 clones, with 40% to 55% observed a single time.

The rearrangement links TRBV4-1 to TRBJ2-7, with D possibly being TRBD1 (5 bases). The sequencing here drew on CD8+ T cells sorted from blood, taken at approximately week 51, from a patient treated with tofacitinib. The sequence was obtained from a human donor with alopecia areata. The CDR3 coding sequence is TGCGCCAGCAGCCGGTGGCAGGGCTACGAGCAGTACTTC. Encoded protein: CASSRWQGYEQYF.